This entry lists 27 T cell receptor beta chains sequenced from one sample in a study of CD8+CD57+ T cells in acquired aplastic anemia. Genomic DNA constituted the template upon which TCR beta VDJ and CDR3 profiling was performed. Using its own MiXCR run on the reads, TCRdb lists one record per CDR3 protein. The sample carries under 200,000 distinct CDR3 sequences, 35% to 55% recorded once. Sequencing was performed on sorted CD4+, CD8+, or CD8+CD57+ T cells (not recorded which) from PBMCs. The source is a human donor in good health.

This chain uses TRBV15 with TRBJ2-4, with D perhaps TRBD1 or TRBD2 (5 bases each). The CDR3 runs to 19 residues. Trimming took off 0 bases at V and 3 bases at J, with 21 bases between the two ends. Germline assignment: CDR1 LNHNV and CDR2 YYDKDF (reference sequence). CDR3 protein: CATSRDLMAGTISKNIQYF. CDR3 nucleotide sequence: TGTGCCACCAGCAGAGATCTGATGGCAGGGACCATAAGCAAAAACATTCAGTACTTC.

This chain joins TRBV10-1 and TRBJ2-2; the D is unclear. This CDR3 is built from 14 residues. The germline gives CDR1 WNHNN, CDR2 SYGVQD (reference sequence). V lost 0 bases to trimming and J lost 6 bases, with 8 bases between them. In nucleotides, the CDR3 is TGCGCCAGCAGTGAGTCAGCAGAGCCCGGGGAGCTGTTTTTT. Translating gives CASSESAEPGELFF.

In this sample, this clonotype turned up a few times. The CDR3 sequence: CASSTGTSGSIVKNIQYF. The CDR3 DNA sequence: TGTGCCAGCAGTACGGGGACTAGCGGGAGTATCGTCAAAAACATTCAGTACTTC. The chain links TRBV12-3 or TRBV12-4 to TRBJ2-4; 14 bases line up with TRBD2. J was trimmed by 3 bases and V by 5 bases; bases with no gene match: 9. This CDR3 comprises 18 residues.

The rearrangement links TRBV18 to TRBJ2-5; 8 bases map to TRBD1. Germline V gene sequence: CDR1 KGHSH, CDR2 LQKENI. The trim removed 3 bases at V and 5 bases at J, leaving 5 bases unmatched. The CDR3 runs 14 residues. CDR3 region: CASSPPGGRETQYF. CDR3 in DNA: TGTGCCAGCTCACCGCCAGGGGGCCGGGAGACCCAGTACTTC.

This clonotype was seen a handful of times. The rearrangement links TRBV28 to TRBJ1-5, with TRBD1 matching over 7 bases. Germline CDR1 is MDHEN and CDR2 is SYDVKM. The CDR3 extends over 15 amino acids. The V gene end was trimmed by 6 bases and the J gene end by 0 bases; junction bases not matched to a gene: 5. The DNA of the CDR3 is TGTGCCAGCAGCACAGGGGCCTATAGCAATCAGCCCCAGCATTTT. This codes for CASSTGAYSNQPQHF.

This clonotype was observed many times. The rearrangement joins TRBV20-1 to TRBJ1-5, with 10 nucleotides matching TRBD1. Trimming cost V 3 bases and J 6 bases; bases outside gene matches: 2. This CDR3 contains 13 residues. Germline lookup yields CDR1 DFQATT and CDR2 SNEGSKA (reference sequence). The CDR3 DNA sequence: TGCAGTGCTAGGGGGACAGGGGTTCAGCCCCAGCATTTT. Translated: CSARGTGVQPQHF.

This chain uses TRBV28 with TRBJ2-5; 10 nucleotides agree with TRBD2. J lost 7 bases, V lost 6 bases, and 8 bases had no gene match. This CDR3 comprises 14 residues. Germline values: CDR1 MDHEN, CDR2 SYDVKM. The DNA for the CDR3 is TGTGCCAGCAGCTCCCTAGCGGGAGATAGGACCCAGTACTTC. The encoded protein is CASSSLAGDRTQYF. Supplemented by reference TRBV28 and TRBJ2-5, the full variable domain reads DVKVTQSSRYLVKRTGEKVFLECVQDMDHENMFWYRQDPGLGLRLIYFSYDVKMKEKGDIPEGYSVSREKKERFSLILESASTNQTSMYLCASSSLAGDRTQYFGPGTRLLVL.

V usage is TRBV2 and J usage is TRBJ1-2; D is possibly TRBD1 (6 bases). This CDR3 comprises 15 residues. V lost 1 base to trimming and J lost 2 bases, with 11 bases between them. Germline V gene lookup returns CDR1 SNHLY and CDR2 FYNNEI. The CDR3 here is CASSEGQVWNYGYTF. The CDR3 DNA reads TGTGCCAGCAGTGAAGGACAGGTTTGGAACTATGGCTACACCTTC.

This clonotype was seen once. The chain employs TRBV7-6 and TRBJ2-7; 10 bases agree with TRBD2. This CDR3 is 15 amino acids long. Germline V gives CDR1 SGHVS, CDR2 FNYEAQ. V gave up 5 bases and J gave up 7 bases; unmatched junction bases: 11. The DNA of the CDR3 is TGTGCCAGCAGCCCGAACCTAGCGGGAGTTGGAGAGCAGTACTTC. It translates to CASSPNLAGVGEQYF. Looking up the rest from reference TRBV7-6 and TRBJ2-7 gives the full variable domain: GAGVSQSPRYKVTKRGQDVALRCDPISGHVSLYWYRQALGQGPEFLTYFNYEAQQDKSGLPNDRFSAERPEGSISTLTIQRTEQRDSAMYRCASSPNLAGVGEQYFGPGTRLTVT.

The V call is TRBV19, the J call TRBJ1-2, with TRBD1 matching over 10 bases. The ends lost 1 base at V and 5 bases at J; junction bases unmatched: 7. There are 16 residues in the CDR3. CDR1 and CDR2 (germline): LNHDA, SQIVND (reference sequence). This CDR3 reads CASSIVPGQGIYGYTF. CDR3 in DNA: TGTGCCAGTAGTATAGTTCCGGGACAGGGGATATATGGCTACACCTTC.

This clonotype came up many times. V and J are TRBV7-9 and TRBJ2-7; the D call may be TRBD1 or TRBD2 (5 bases each). The V gene's germline CDR1 is SEHNR and CDR2 FQNEAQ (reference sequence). The CDR3 consists of 15 residues. V was clipped by 0 bases and J by 0 bases, with 9 bases between them. CDR3 protein: CASSLARGASYEQYF. DNA of the CDR3: TGTGCCAGCAGCTTAGCGAGAGGGGCCTCCTACGAGCAGTACTTC.

The J gene is TRBJ1-4, the V gene TRBV15; D remains ambiguous. The germline gives CDR1 LNHNV, CDR2 YYDKDF (reference sequence). The CDR3 totals 13 residues. Trimming took 0 bases from V and 6 from J, leaving 5 bases between them. CDR3 sequence reads: CATSRDPYEKLFF. The CDR3 nucleotides are TGTGCCACCAGCAGAGATCCTTATGAAAAACTGTTTTTT.

This clonotype was seen at least ten times. V and J are TRBV11-2 and TRBJ2-2, with D uncertain. The V gene's germline CDR1 is SGHAT and CDR2 FQNNGV. The CDR3 covers 12 residues. Trimming pared 4 bases from V and 6 bases from J, leaving 6 bases between. CDR3 DNA: TGTGCCAGCAGCTCTCCGGCCGGGGAGCTGTTTTTT. It translates to CASSSPAGELFF.

This clonotype was observed a few times. The rearrangement joins TRBV5-1 to TRBJ1-6; D might be TRBD1 (5 bases). V lost 1 base and J lost 8, with 10 bases in between. Germline assignment: CDR1 SGHRS and CDR2 YFSETQ. The CDR3 sequence is 14 residues long. CDR3 in amino acids: CASSLRGGDSPLHF. CDR3 nucleotides: TGCGCCAGCAGCTTGCGGGGAGGGGATTCACCCCTCCACTTT. The full variable domain, with the rest looked up from reference TRBV5-1 and TRBJ1-6, is KAGVTQTPRYLIKTRGQQVTLSCSPISGHRSVSWYQQTPGQGLQFLFEYFSETQRNKGNFPGRFSGRQFSNSRSEMNVSTLELGDSALYLCASSLRGGDSPLHFGNGTRLTVT.

For this clonotype: This may be a read error, as it is one base from a much larger clone. In this CDR3 the conserved last residue, phenylalanine or tryptophan, is missing, so a read error is likely. The chain recombines TRBV7-7 with TRBJ2-1; D possibly corresponds to TRBD1 (7 bases). The CDR3 runs to 15 residues. V lost 2 bases, J lost 7 bases, and 15 bases lay in between. Looked up from germline, CDR1 is SSHAT and CDR2 is FNYEAQ (reference sequence). CDR3 DNA: TGTGCCAGCAGCTTAATGGCAGGGGGGCCGAATGAGCAGTTCTCC. Translating it yields CASSLMAGGPNEQFS.

This clonotype has only a few counts. This chain connects TRBV7-9 to TRBJ2-7, with D perhaps being TRBD1 or TRBD2 (5 bases each). Per germline, CDR1 SEHNR and CDR2 FQNEAQ (reference sequence). V was clipped by 4 bases and J by 3 bases, with 10 bases between them. CDR3 size: 13 residues. The CDR3 region is CASSSGPNYEQYF. As DNA, the CDR3 is TGTGCCAGCAGCTCGGGACCGAACTACGAGCAGTACTTC.

The J gene is TRBJ2-5, the V gene TRBV15; 10 positions match TRBD2. V lost 4 bases to trimming and J lost 5 bases; unmatched junction nucleotides: 7. This CDR3 has 15 residues. Germline V lookup: CDR1 LNHNV, CDR2 YYDKDF (reference sequence). The CDR3 coding sequence is TGTGCCACCAGCACCCCCCTAGCGGGAGTTGAGACCCAGTACTTC. Its protein is CATSTPLAGVETQYF. The variable domain in full, completed from reference TRBV15 and TRBJ2-5, reads DAMVIQNPRYQVTQFGKPVTLSCSQTLNHNVMYWYQQKSSQAPKLLFHYYDKDFNNEADTPDNFQSRRPNTSFCFLDIRSPGLGDTAMYLCATSTPLAGVETQYFGPGTRLLVL.

This clonotype has ten or more counts. The chain recombines TRBV7-6 with TRBJ2-1; 8 bases are a match to TRBD2. The CDR3 has 17 residues. The germline V gene encodes CDR1 SGHVS and CDR2 FNYEAQ. V lost 5 bases, J lost 5 bases, and 14 bases stayed unmatched. The CDR3 protein is CASSAMFSGGGNNEQFF. The CDR3 DNA reads TGTGCCAGCAGCGCCATGTTTTCCGGGGGGGGAAACAATGAGCAGTTCTTC.

Only a few counts were recorded for this clonotype. This chain connects TRBV20-1 to TRBJ2-5; D call uncertain. The CDR3 runs 12 residues. The germline gives CDR1 DFQATT, CDR2 SNEGSKA (reference sequence). Between the trimmed V and J ends, which lost 6 bases and 2 bases, there was a span of 10 bases. Here the CDR3 DNA reads TGCAGTGCCAGTGAGTGGCAAGAGACCCAGTACTTC. This codes for CSASEWQETQYF.

The chain has TRBV29-1 and TRBJ2-5, with no clear D. CDR3 length: 11 residues. Germline V gene data show CDR1 as SQVTM and CDR2 as ANQGSEA. The germline V and J ends were trimmed by 6 bases and 5 bases, with 10 bases remaining between them. CDR3 in DNA: TGCAGCGTCTCTTGGACGGAGACCCAGTACTTC. This sequence encodes CSVSWTETQYF.

The chain links TRBV19 to TRBJ2-4; possibly TRBD2 for D (7 bases). The V end lost 2 bases, the J end lost 1 base, and 15 bases lay between the germline ends. Germline V CDR1 and CDR2: LNHDA, SQIVND (reference sequence). The CDR3 extends over 17 amino acids. CDR3 DNA: TGTGCCAGTAGTATACCCCTCGGGGGGCAGGCCAAAAACATTCAGTACTTC. It translates to CASSIPLGGQAKNIQYF.

This clonotype was observed at least ten times. The rearrangement joins TRBV25-1 to TRBJ2-7; TRBD1 agrees at 9 bases. The germline V gene encodes CDR1 MGHDK and CDR2 SYGVNS. The CDR3 runs to 13 residues. V trimming: 10 bases; J trimming: 4 bases; junction bases outside the gene matches: 8. CDR3 in DNA: TGTGCCACCTCGGGACAGGGAAGTTACGAGCAGTACTTC. Amino acids: CATSGQGSYEQYF.

Many counts were recorded for this clonotype. The CDR3 nucleotides are TGTGCCACCCGAGGGTCGGCCTACGAGCAGTACTTC. It encodes CATRGSAYEQYF. The chain employs TRBV19 and TRBJ2-7; the D gene is possibly TRBD2 (5 bases). Germline loops: CDR1 LNHDA, CDR2 SQIVND (reference sequence). The length of the CDR3 is 12 residues. V was clipped by 10 bases and J by 2 bases, with 12 bases between them. Supplemented by reference TRBV19 and TRBJ2-7, the full variable domain reads DGGITQSPKYLFRKEGQNVTLSCEQNLNHDAMYWYRQDPGQGLRLIYYSQIVNDFQKGDIAEGYSVSREKKESFPLTVTSAQKNPTAFYLCATRGSAYEQYFGPGTRLTVT.

V gene TRBV13 combines with J gene TRBJ2-7; TRBD2 is a possible D gene (5 bases). The germline V gene encodes CDR1 PRHDT and CDR2 FYEKMQ (reference sequence). Trimming shortened V by 5 bases and J by 0 bases, and 14 bases separated the two germline ends. The CDR3 extends over 15 amino acids. The CDR3 protein is CASSPNTGSSYEQYF. In nucleotides, the CDR3 is TGTGCCAGCAGCCCTAACACGGGGAGCTCCTACGAGCAGTACTTC.

The chain uses TRBV20-1 and TRBJ1-1, with 8 bases fitting TRBD1. The V gene end was trimmed by 3 bases and the J gene end by 2 bases; junction bases not matched to a gene: 5. CDR1 and CDR2 from the germline V gene are DFQATT and SNEGSKA (reference sequence). The CDR3 runs to 14 residues. The CDR3 spells CSASQGAQNTEAFF. As DNA, the CDR3 is TGCAGTGCTAGCCAGGGGGCCCAAAACACTGAAGCTTTCTTT.

Many counts were recorded for this clonotype. This sequence joins TRBV19 and TRBJ2-6; the D is unclear. V was trimmed by 3 bases and J by 0 bases, leaving 9 bases between them. The CDR3 consists of 16 residues. In germline, CDR1 is LNHDA, CDR2 SQIVND (reference sequence). The CDR3 loop reads CASSIESSSGANVLTF. In DNA form, the CDR3 reads TGTGCCAGTAGTATTGAGAGCAGCTCTGGGGCCAACGTCCTGACTTTC.

This clonotype came up many times. The CDR3: CSARDLGRDNSPLHF. CDR3 coding DNA: TGCAGTGCTAGAGATCTTGGCAGGGATAATTCACCCCTCCACTTT. This chain connects TRBV20-1 to TRBJ1-6; D is perhaps TRBD1 (5 bases). V gave up 0 bases and J gave up 5 bases, with 11 bases separating them. The CDR3 is 15 residues long. CDR1 and CDR2 (germline): DFQATT, SNEGSKA (reference sequence).